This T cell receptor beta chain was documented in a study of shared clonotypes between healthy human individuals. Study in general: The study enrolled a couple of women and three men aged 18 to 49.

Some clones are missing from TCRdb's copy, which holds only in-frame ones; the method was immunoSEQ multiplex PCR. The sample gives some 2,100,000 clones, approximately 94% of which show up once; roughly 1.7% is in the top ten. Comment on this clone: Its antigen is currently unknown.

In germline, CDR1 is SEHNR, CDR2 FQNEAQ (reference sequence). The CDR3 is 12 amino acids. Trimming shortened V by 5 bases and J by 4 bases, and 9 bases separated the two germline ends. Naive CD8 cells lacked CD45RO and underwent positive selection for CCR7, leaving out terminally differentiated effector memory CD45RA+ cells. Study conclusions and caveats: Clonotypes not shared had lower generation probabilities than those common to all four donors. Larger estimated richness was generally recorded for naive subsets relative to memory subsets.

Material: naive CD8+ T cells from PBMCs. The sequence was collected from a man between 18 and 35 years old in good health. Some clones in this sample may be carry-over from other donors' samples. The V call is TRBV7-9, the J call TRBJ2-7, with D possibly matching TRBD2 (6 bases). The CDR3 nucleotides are TGTGCCAGCAGCACCGGGGGATACGAGCAGTACTTC. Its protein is CASSTGGYEQYF. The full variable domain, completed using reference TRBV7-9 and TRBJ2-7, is DTGVSQNPRHKITKRGQNVTFRCDPISEHNRLYWYRQTLGQGPEFLTYFQNEAQLEKSRLLSDRFSAERPKGSFSTLEIQRTEQGDSAMYLCASSTGGYEQYFGPGTRLTVT.